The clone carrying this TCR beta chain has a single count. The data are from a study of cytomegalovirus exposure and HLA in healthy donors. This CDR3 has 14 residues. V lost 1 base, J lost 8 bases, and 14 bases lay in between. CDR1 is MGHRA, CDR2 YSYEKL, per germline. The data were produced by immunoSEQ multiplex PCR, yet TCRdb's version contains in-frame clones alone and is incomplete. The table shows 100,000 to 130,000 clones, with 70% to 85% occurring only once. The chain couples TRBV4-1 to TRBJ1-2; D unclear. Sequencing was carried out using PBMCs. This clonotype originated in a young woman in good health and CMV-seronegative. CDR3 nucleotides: TGCGCCAGCAGCCAAGTTGGGTGGGCTGGGGGCTACACCTTC. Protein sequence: CASSQVGWAGGYTF.